This is a list of T cell receptor beta chains from one sample in a study of beta chain features in type 1 diabetes. Sequencing used immunoSEQ multiplex PCR; TCRdb keeps in-frame clones, though not all of them. Of about 240,000 clones in the sample, 25% to 30% were seen once. The material sequenced was central memory CD4+ T cells from blood. Every receptor here comes from a man younger than 45 in good health. Both conserved end residues are part of each CDR3. The order of the fields is V gene, D gene, J gene, clone size, CDR3 protein. D genes are given only for firm matches. Size is stated for part of the rows, as once, few or many counts, or as a class when the clone is expanded.

V: TRBV30; D: TRBD2; J: TRBJ2-3; size: few; CDR3: CAGDRGGATDTQYF
V: TRBV5-4; D: TRBD2; J: TRBJ2-3; size: -; CDR3: CASSSASGGGADTQYF
V: TRBV11-2; D: TRBD2; J: TRBJ2-3; size: -; CDR3: CASSSQGTSPYF
V: TRBV5-1; D: -; J: TRBJ1-5; size: few; CDR3: CASSLEGTGNQPQHF
V: TRBV1; D: -; J: TRBJ2-1; size: -; CDR3: CTNPWGGGYNEQFF
V: TRBV29-1; D: -; J: TRBJ2-2; size: few; CDR3: CSVDRGNTGELFF
V: TRBV30; D: -; J: TRBJ1-2; size: once; CDR3: CAWSLSYGYTF
V: TRBV30; D: -; J: TRBJ1-5; size: -; CDR3: CAWSMESNQPQHF
V: TRBV29-1; D: TRBD1; J: TRBJ2-3; size: -; CDR3: CSVVHGQGSTDTQYF
V: TRBV4-3; D: TRBD2; J: TRBJ2-1; size: -; CDR3: CASSQVAGGLYNEQFF
V: TRBV5-6; D: -; J: TRBJ2-7; size: -; CDR3: CASSARDWQTSQYF
V: TRBV2; D: -; J: TRBJ2-5; size: few; CDR3: CASSRTEQETQYF
V: TRBV13; D: -; J: TRBJ1-1; size: -; CDR3: CASSLREATEAFF
V: TRBV18; D: -; J: TRBJ2-7; size: few; CDR3: CASSPRGSAYEQYF
V: TRBV4-2; D: TRBD1; J: TRBJ1-6; size: -; CDR3: CASSQQSFPGQGNNSPLHF
V: TRBV28; D: -; J: TRBJ2-3; size: -; CDR3: CASSLGTTDTQYF
V: TRBV29-1; D: TRBD1; J: TRBJ2-1; size: -; CDR3: CSVLDRDVPNDYEQFF
V: TRBV30; D: TRBD1; J: TRBJ1-5; size: few; CDR3: CAWSQTGDQPQHF
V: TRBV11-2; D: -; J: TRBJ2-7; size: -; CDR3: CASSLEPGTLAEQYF
V: TRBV4-2; D: -; J: TRBJ2-1; size: -; CDR3: CASSPGDDGEQFF